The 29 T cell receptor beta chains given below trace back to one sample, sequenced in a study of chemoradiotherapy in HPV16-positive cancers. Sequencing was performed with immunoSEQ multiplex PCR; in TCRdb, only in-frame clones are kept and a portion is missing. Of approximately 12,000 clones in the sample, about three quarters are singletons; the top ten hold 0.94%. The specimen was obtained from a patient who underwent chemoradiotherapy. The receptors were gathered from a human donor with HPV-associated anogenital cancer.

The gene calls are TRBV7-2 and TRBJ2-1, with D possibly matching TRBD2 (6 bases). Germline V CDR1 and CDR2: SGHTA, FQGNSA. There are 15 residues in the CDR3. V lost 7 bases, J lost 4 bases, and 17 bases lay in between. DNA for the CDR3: TGTGCCAGCAACGCTCCGGGACTCCATTACAATGAGCAGTTCTTC. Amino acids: CASNAPGLHYNEQFF.

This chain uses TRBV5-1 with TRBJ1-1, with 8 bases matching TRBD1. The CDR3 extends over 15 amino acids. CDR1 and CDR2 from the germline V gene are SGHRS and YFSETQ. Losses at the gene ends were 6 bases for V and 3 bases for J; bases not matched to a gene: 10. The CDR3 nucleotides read TGCGCCAGCAACACCCCAGGGGGCCTGGACACTGAAGCTTTCTTT. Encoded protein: CASNTPGGLDTEAFF.

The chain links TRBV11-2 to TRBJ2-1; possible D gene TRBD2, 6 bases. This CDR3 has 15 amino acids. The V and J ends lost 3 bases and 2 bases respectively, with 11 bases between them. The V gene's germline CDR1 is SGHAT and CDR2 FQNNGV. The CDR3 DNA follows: TGTGCCAGCAGCTTTACGTGGGGGGCCTACAATGAGCAGTTCTTC. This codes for CASSFTWGAYNEQFF.

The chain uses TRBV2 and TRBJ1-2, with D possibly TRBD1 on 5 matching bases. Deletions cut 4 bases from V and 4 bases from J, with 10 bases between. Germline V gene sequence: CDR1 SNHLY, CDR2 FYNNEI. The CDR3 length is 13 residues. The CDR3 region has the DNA TGTGCCAGCAGTGGGGGGTCAGTCTATGGCTACACCTTC. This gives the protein CASSGGSVYGYTF.

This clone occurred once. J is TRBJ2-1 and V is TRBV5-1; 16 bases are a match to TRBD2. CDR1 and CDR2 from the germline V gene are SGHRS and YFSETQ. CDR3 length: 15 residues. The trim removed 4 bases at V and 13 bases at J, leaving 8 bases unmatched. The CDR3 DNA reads TGCGCCAGCAGCAATGGGACTAGCGGGGGGGCACGTCAGTTCTTC. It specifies CASSNGTSGGARQFF.

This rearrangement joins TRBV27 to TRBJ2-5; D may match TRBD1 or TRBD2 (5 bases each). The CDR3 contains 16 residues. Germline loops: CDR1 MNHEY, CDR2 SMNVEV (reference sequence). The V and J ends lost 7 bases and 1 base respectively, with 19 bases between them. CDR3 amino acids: CASKPGAAVAQETQYF. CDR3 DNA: TGTGCCAGCAAGCCCGGGGCAGCGGTGGCCCAAGAGACCCAGTACTTC.

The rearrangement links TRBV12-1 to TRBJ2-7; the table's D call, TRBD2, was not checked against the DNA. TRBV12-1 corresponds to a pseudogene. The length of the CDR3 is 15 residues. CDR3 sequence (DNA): TGTGCCAGCAGCCCCCAGCCGGGAGTTTTTTACGAGCAGTACTTC. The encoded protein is CASSPQPGVFYEQYF.

In DNA form, the CDR3 reads TGTGCCAGCAGGTTAGCGGGCCTCGAGGGGCAGTACTTC. Translating gives CASRLAGLEGQYF. The gene calls are TRBV25-1 and TRBJ2-7; TRBD2 aligns across 7 bases. The CDR3 covers 13 residues. Trimming took 6 bases from V and 9 from J; bases not matched to a gene: 11. CDR1 and CDR2 from the germline V gene are MGHDK and SYGVNS.

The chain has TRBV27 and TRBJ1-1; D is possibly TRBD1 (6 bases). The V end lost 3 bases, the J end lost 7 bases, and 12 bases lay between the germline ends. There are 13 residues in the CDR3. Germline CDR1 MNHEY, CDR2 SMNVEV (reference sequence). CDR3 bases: TGTGCCAGCAGTTTGGGGGGGCCTGATGAAGCTTTCTTT. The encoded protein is CASSLGGPDEAFF.

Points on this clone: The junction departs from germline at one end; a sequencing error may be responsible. The chain's CDR3 is CATSSLTDTQYF. The CDR3 nucleotides read TGTGCCACCAGCTCGCTCACAGATACGCAGTATTTT. The chain uses TRBV5-4 and TRBJ2-3; unclear D gene. The germline gives CDR1 SGHNT, CDR2 YYREEE (reference sequence). The CDR3 consists of 12 residues. Combining the CDR3 with reference TRBV5-4 and TRBJ2-3 gives the whole variable domain ETGVTQSPTHLIKTRGQQVTLRCSSQSGHNTVSWYQQALGQGPQFIFQYYREEENGRGNFPPRFSGLQFPNYSSELNVNALELDDSALYLCATSSLTDTQYFGPGTRLTVL.

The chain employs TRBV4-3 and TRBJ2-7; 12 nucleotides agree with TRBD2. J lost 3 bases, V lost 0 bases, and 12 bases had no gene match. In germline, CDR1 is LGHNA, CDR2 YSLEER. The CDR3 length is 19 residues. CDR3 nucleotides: TGCGCCAGCAGCCAAGAATCGGGACTAGCGGGCGTACTGGACTACGAGCAGTACTTC. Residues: CASSQESGLAGVLDYEQYF.

The CDR3 DNA follows: TGTGCCAGTAGACCTTCCCGGGACAGGGGAGAGCAGTACTTC. Translation: CASRPSRDRGEQYF. This rearrangement joins TRBV19 to TRBJ2-7; 10 bases match TRBD1. The CDR3 is 14 amino acids. Trimming at V came to 6 bases and at J to 7 bases, leaving 9 bases not matched to a gene. Germline CDR1 LNHDA, CDR2 SQIVND (reference sequence).

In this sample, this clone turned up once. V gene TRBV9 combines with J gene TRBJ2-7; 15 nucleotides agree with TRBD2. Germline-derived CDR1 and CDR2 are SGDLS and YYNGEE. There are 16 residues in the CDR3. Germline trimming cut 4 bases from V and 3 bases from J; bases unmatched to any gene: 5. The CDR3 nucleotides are TGTGCCAGCAGCCCAGGACTAGCGGGAGGGATCTACGAGCAGTACTTC. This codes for CASSPGLAGGIYEQYF.

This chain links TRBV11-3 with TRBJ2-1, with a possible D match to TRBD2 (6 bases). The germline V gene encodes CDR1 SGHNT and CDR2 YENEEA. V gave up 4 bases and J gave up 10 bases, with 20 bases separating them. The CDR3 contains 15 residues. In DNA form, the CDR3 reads TGTGCCAGCAGCTCCTCCCAAGGGACTCTAAAGGAGCAGTTCTTC. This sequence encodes CASSSSQGTLKEQFF.

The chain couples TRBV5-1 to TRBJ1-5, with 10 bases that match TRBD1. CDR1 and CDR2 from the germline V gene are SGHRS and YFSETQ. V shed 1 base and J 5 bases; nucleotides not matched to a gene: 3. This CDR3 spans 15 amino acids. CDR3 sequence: CASSLPGQGHQPQHF. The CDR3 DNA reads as TGCGCCAGCAGCTTGCCGGGACAGGGGCATCAGCCCCAGCATTTT.

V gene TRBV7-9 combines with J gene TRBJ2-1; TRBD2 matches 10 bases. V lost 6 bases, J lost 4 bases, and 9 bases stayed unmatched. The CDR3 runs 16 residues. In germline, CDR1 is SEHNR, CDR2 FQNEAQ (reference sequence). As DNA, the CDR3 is TGTGCCAGCAGGCCGTTTCTAGCGGGGGTATACAATGAGCAGTTCTTC. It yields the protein CASRPFLAGVYNEQFF. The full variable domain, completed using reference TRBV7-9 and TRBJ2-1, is DTGVSQNPRHKITKRGQNVTFRCDPISEHNRLYWYRQTLGQGPEFLTYFQNEAQLEKSRLLSDRFSAERPKGSFSTLEIQRTEQGDSAMYLCASRPFLAGVYNEQFFGPGTRLTVL.

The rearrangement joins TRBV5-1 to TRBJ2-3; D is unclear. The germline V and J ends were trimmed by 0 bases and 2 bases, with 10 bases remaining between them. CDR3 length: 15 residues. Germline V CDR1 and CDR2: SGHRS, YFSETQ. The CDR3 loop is CASSLATSFTDTQYF. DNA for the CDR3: TGCGCCAGCAGCTTGGCGACTTCATTCACAGATACGCAGTATTTT.

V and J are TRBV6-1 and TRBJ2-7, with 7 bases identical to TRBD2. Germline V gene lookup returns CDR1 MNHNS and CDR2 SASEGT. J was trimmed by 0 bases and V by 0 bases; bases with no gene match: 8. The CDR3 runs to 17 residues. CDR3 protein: CASSEALRGGGSYEQYF. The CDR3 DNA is TGTGCCAGCAGTGAAGCGCTTAGGGGCGGGGGCTCCTACGAGCAGTACTTC.

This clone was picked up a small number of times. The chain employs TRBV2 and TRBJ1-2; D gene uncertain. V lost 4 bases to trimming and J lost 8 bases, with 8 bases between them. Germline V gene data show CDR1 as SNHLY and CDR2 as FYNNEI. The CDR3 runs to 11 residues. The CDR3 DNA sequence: TGTGCCAGCAGTGGTAGGGAAGGCTACACCTTC. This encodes CASSGREGYTF.

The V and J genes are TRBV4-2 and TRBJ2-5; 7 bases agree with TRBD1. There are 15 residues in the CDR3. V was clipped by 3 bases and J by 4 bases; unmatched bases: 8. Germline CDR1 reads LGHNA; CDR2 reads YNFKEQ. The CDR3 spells CASSQSDRDRETQYF. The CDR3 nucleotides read TGTGCCAGCAGCCAGAGCGACAGGGACAGAGAGACCCAGTACTTC.

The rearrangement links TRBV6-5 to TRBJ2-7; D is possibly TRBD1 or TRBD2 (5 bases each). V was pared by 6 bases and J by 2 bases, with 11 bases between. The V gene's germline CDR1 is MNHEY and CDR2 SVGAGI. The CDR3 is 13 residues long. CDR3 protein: CASSRVGAYEQYF. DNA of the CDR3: TGTGCCAGCAGCCGGGTGGGGGCCTACGAGCAGTACTTC.

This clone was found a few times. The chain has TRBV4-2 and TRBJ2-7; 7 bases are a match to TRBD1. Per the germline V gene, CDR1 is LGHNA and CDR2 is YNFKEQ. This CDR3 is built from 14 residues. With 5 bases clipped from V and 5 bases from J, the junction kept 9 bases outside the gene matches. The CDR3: CASSSQGQGNEQYF. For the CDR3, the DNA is TGTGCCAGCAGCTCACAGGGGCAGGGGAACGAGCAGTACTTC.

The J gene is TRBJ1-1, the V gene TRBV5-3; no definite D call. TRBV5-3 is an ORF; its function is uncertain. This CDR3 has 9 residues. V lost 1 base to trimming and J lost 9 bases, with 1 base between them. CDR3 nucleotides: TGTGCCAGAAGCTTGAAAGCTTTCTTT. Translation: CARSLKAFF.

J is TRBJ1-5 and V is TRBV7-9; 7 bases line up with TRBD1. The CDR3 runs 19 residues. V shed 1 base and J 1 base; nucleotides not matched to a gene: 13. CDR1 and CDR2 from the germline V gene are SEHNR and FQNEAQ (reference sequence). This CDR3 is CASSLGQTGTVRSNQPQHF. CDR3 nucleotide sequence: TGTGCCAGCAGCTTAGGGCAGACAGGGACGGTACGGAGCAATCAGCCCCAGCATTTT.

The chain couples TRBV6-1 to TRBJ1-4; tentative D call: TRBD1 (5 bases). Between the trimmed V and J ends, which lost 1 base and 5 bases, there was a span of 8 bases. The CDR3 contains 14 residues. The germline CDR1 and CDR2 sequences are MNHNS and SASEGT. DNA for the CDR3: TGTGCCAGCAGTGAAGTCTGGGGGAATGAAAAACTGTTTTTT. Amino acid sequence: CASSEVWGNEKLFF.

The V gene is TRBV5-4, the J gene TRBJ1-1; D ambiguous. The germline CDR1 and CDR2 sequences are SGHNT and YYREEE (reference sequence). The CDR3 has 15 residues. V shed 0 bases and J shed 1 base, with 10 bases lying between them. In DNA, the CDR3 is TGTGCCAGCAGCTTGGCCCGGCAGCCGAACACTGAAGCTTTCTTT. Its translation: CASSLARQPNTEAFF.

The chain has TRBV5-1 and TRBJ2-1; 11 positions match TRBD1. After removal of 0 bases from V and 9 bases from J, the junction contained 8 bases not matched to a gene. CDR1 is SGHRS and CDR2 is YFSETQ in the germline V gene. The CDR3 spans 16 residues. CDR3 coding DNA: TGCGCCAGCAGCTTGGAGGGGGACAGGGGGTTCAGTGAGCAGTTCTTC. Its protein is CASSLEGDRGFSEQFF. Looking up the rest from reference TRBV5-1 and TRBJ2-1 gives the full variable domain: KAGVTQTPRYLIKTRGQQVTLSCSPISGHRSVSWYQQTPGQGLQFLFEYFSETQRNKGNFPGRFSGRQFSNSRSEMNVSTLELGDSALYLCASSLEGDRGFSEQFFGPGTRLTVL.

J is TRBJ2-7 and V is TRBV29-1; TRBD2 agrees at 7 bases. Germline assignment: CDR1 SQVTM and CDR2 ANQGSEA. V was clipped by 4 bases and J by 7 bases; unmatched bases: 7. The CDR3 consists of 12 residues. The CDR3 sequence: CSVVELANEQYF. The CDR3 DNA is TGCAGCGTTGTGGAACTAGCGAATGAGCAGTACTTC.

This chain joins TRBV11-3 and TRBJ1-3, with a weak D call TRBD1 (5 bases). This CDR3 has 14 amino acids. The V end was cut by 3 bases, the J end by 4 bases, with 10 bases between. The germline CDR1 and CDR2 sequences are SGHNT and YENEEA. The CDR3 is CASSLGPEGNTIYF. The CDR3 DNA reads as TGTGCCAGCAGCTTGGGACCGGAAGGAAACACCATATATTTT.